These 13 T cell receptor beta chains originate from one sample sequenced in a study of beta chain features in type 1 diabetes. Study findings and constraints: In all four CD4+ subsets, TCRB CDR3 length was significantly, moderately reduced in type 1 diabetes.

For these TCRs, the target antigens are not known. All of the isolated RNA was reverse transcribed, so expressed TCRB transcripts were sequenced. Assay used: immunoSEQ multiplex PCR; TCRdb lists only in-frame clones, some missing. Found here are about 190,000 clones, about 8% of them singletons; the top ten hold about 0.9%. The sample was central memory CD4+ T cells from blood. The receptors here all came from a woman aged 35 to 49 with type 1 diabetes.

This clone has more than one count but fewer than ten. V usage is TRBV30 and J usage is TRBJ2-5; the match to TRBD1 covers 7 bases. Germline V gene sequence: CDR1 GTSNPN, CDR2 SVGIG (reference sequence). The CDR3 runs 14 residues. V was pared by 1 base and J by 5 bases, with 7 bases of the junction left unmatched. The CDR3, as DNA: TGTGCCTGGAGTGACCCACAGGGGCAGGAGACCCAGTACTTC. It codes for CAWSDPQGQETQYF. The whole variable domain, remainder taken from reference TRBV30 and TRBJ2-5, is SQTIHQWPATLVQPVGSPLSLECTVEGTSNPNLYWYRQAAGRGLQLLFYSVGIGQISSEVPQNLSASRPQDRQFILSSKKLLLSDSGFYLCAWSDPQGQETQYFGPGTRLLVL.

This sequence joins TRBV19 and TRBJ2-7, with 12 bases lining up with TRBD2. The CDR3 length is 16 residues. V was clipped by 6 bases and J by 5 bases; unmatched bases: 11. CDR1 LNHDA and CDR2 SQIVND come from the germline V gene (reference sequence). CDR3 nucleotides: TGTGCCAGTAGCCAACCCCGGACTAGCGGGACCGACGAGCAGTACTTC. It codes for CASSQPRTSGTDEQYF.

This sequence joins TRBV4-1 and TRBJ2-5, with a weak D call TRBD2 (5 bases). Germline CDR1 reads MGHRA; CDR2 reads YSYEKL. V shed 0 bases and J shed 2 bases, with 10 bases lying between them. CDR3 length: 15 amino acids. CDR3 coding DNA: TGCGCCAGCAGCCAAGAAGGAACTAGTCAAGAGACCCAGTACTTC. This encodes CASSQEGTSQETQYF.

This sequence joins TRBV12-5 and TRBJ1-1, with TRBD1 matching 9 bases. Trimming cost V 5 bases and J 11 bases; bases outside gene matches: 6. Germline loops: CDR1 LGHNT, CDR2 FRNRAP. The CDR3 runs 12 residues. The CDR3: CASGPDRGIAFF. CDR3 DNA: TGTGCTAGTGGTCCGGACAGGGGAATTGCTTTCTTT.

J is TRBJ2-7 and V is TRBV28; D is perhaps TRBD2 (5 bases). The CDR3 contains 14 residues. V was clipped by 3 bases and J by 4 bases, with 13 bases between them. Germline CDR1 and CDR2: MDHEN and SYDVKM. The CDR3 DNA reads as TGTGCCAGCAGTTTTATGGTCCCGGGGTACGAGCAGTACTTC. Translation: CASSFMVPGYEQYF.

The rearrangement links TRBV4-3 to TRBJ2-7, with D perhaps matching TRBD2 (5 bases). The V end lost 4 bases, the J end lost 0 bases, and 13 bases lay between the germline ends. Germline-derived CDR1 and CDR2 are LGHNA and YSLEER. The CDR3 runs to 15 residues. The CDR3, as DNA: TGCGCCAGCAGCCGAAGGTGGGAGTCCTCCTACGAGCAGTACTTC. Encoded protein: CASSRRWESSYEQYF.

This clone was observed a few times. This sequence joins TRBV7-2 and TRBJ1-5; 7 positions agree with TRBD1. CDR3 length: 14 amino acids. J was trimmed by 6 bases and V by 3 bases; bases with no gene match: 5. CDR1 and CDR2 from the germline V gene are SGHTA and FQGNSA. For the CDR3, the DNA is TGTGCCAGCAGCTTGACAGGGAGTAGTCAGCCCCAGCATTTT. It encodes CASSLTGSSQPQHF.

The CDR3 protein is CASSLGTSGNEQFF. CDR3 DNA: TGTGCCAGCAGCTTAGGGACTAGCGGGAATGAGCAGTTCTTC. The chain employs TRBV7-8 and TRBJ2-1, with TRBD2 matching over 11 bases. Germline CDR1 reads SGHVS; CDR2 reads FQNEAQ. The trim removed 1 base at V and 7 bases at J, leaving 0 bases unmatched. CDR3 length: 14 amino acids.

This clone was seen only a few times. This chain joins TRBV5-1 and TRBJ2-1, with 12 bases fitting TRBD2. J lost 8 bases, V lost 1 base, and 4 bases had no gene match. This CDR3 has 15 residues. CDR1 and CDR2 (germline): SGHRS, YFSETQ. The CDR3 region is CASSLMTSGGHEQFF. CDR3 coding DNA: TGCGCCAGCAGCTTGATGACTAGCGGGGGCCATGAGCAGTTCTTC.

This clone was seen repeatedly, ten times or more. The chain joins TRBV18 to TRBJ1-1; the D gene is possibly TRBD1 (6 bases). This CDR3 has 15 amino acids. The germline CDR1 and CDR2 sequences are KGHSH and LQKENI. Trimming took 3 bases from V and 1 from J, leaving 12 bases between them. The CDR3 loop reads CASSPGTPQNTEAFF. CDR3 in DNA: TGTGCCAGCTCACCTGGGACACCACAGAACACTGAAGCTTTCTTT.

This clone has only a few counts. This chain links TRBV4-2 with TRBJ2-3; 11 nucleotides align to TRBD2. The V and J ends lost 0 bases and 4 bases, in that order; junction bases with no gene match: 6. Germline CDR1 and CDR2: LGHNA and YNFKEQ. This CDR3 has 17 residues. CDR3 amino acids: CASSQDTGLAGPDTQYF. DNA of the CDR3: TGTGCCAGCAGCCAAGATACAGGACTAGCGGGCCCAGATACGCAGTATTTT.

The chain joins TRBV2 to TRBJ2-6; TRBD1 might be the D (6 bases). Germline V gives CDR1 SNHLY, CDR2 FYNNEI. The CDR3 is 17 amino acids. V was clipped by 2 bases and J by 2 bases, with 13 bases between them. CDR3 sequence reads: CASSELLGQTGANVLTF. CDR3 DNA sequence: TGTGCCAGCAGTGAACTTTTGGGACAAACTGGGGCCAACGTCCTGACTTTC.

The sample holds a few counts of this clone. V and J are TRBV7-2 and TRBJ1-2; TRBD1 might be the D (5 bases). The CDR3 contains 19 residues. The V gene's germline CDR1 is SGHTA and CDR2 FQGNSA. Trimming left V 2 bases short and J 3 bases short, with 25 bases between. In nucleotides, the CDR3 is TGTGCCAGCAGCTTATTCAGGGTTGGGCTATTCAGGGCCGACTATGGCTACACCTTC. Its translation: CASSLFRVGLFRADYGYTF. The full variable domain, rest sourced from reference TRBV7-2 and TRBJ1-2, is GAGVSQSPSNKVTEKGKDVELRCDPISGHTALYWYRQSLGQGLEFLIYFQGNSAPDKSGLPSDRFSAERTGGSVSTLTIQRTQQEDSAVYLCASSLFRVGLFRADYGYTFGSGTRLTVV.